Presented here are 32 T cell receptor beta chains from one specimen sequenced in a study of shared clonotypes between healthy human individuals (TCRdb year 2020). Libraries were built with the immunoSEQ multiplex PCR assay. As stored in TCRdb, this immuneACCESS dataset retains in-frame rearrangements with V and J assigned. A fraction of the clones does not appear; measured against another copy, unresolved V genes explain less than half of the discrepancy, and the remainder lacks a known reason. The sample contains about 2.2 million clones, 85% to 95% of them found a single time. Of the sample, under 2% falls within the top ten clones. CD8 naive samples were CD45RO-negative cells positively selected for CCR7, giving a CD45RA+CCR7+ population that excluded TemRA cells. The source material was naive CD8+ T cells from PBMCs. Per the publication, the cell subset or site label means: CD45RA+CCR7+. These receptors came from a man younger than 30 in good health. Some clones in this sample may be carry-over from other donors' samples.

J is TRBJ2-1 and V is TRBV6-5; 7 nucleotides agree with TRBD1. The CDR3 is 15 residues long. The V gene's germline CDR1 is MNHEY and CDR2 SVGAGI. V trimming: 4 bases; J trimming: 3 bases; junction bases outside the gene matches: 6. The CDR3 region has the DNA TGTGCCAGCAGTTCCAGGGGGATCAGCTACAATGAGCAGTTCTTC. Its protein product is CASSSRGISYNEQFF.

This clone was picked up one time. V and J are TRBV28 and TRBJ2-4; 11 positions match TRBD2. Germline values: CDR1 MDHEN, CDR2 SYDVKM. The V gene end was trimmed by 5 bases and the J gene end by 4 bases; junction bases not matched to a gene: 10. This CDR3 region has 17 residues. CDR3 region: CASSLQTSGTRKNIQYF. The CDR3 DNA sequence: TGTGCCAGCAGTCTGCAGACTAGCGGGACCCGGAAAAACATTCAGTACTTC.

The genes are TRBV7-9 and TRBJ2-5; D not resolved. V lost 1 base to trimming and J lost 4 bases, with 7 bases between them. The CDR3 has 13 residues. From germline, CDR1 is SEHNR and CDR2 FQNEAQ (reference sequence). The CDR3 loop reads CASSLGKGETQYF. The CDR3 nucleotides are TGTGCCAGCAGCTTAGGCAAAGGAGAGACCCAGTACTTC.

The chain links TRBV7-9 to TRBJ2-3, with D maybe TRBD2 (6 bases). Trimming removed 2 bases from V and 4 bases from J, with 19 bases in between. From germline, CDR1 is SEHNR and CDR2 FQNEAQ (reference sequence). CDR3 size: 17 residues. The CDR3 protein is CASSLPLGGMRPDTQYF. The CDR3, as DNA: TGTGCCAGCAGCTTACCGTTGGGCGGGATGAGGCCAGATACGCAGTATTTT.

This clone was counted once. V and J are TRBV30 and TRBJ2-3; no clear D. Germline CDR1 GTSNPN, CDR2 SVGIG (reference sequence). The CDR3 spans 11 residues. V lost 5 bases to trimming and J lost 4 bases, with 7 bases between them. Written as DNA, the CDR3 is TGTGCCTGGGTAATTTCAGATACGCAGTATTTT. It encodes CAWVISDTQYF.

The chain links TRBV27 to TRBJ2-2, with a possible D match to TRBD2 (5 bases). Trimming took 9 bases from V and 11 from J, leaving 16 bases between them. CDR1 and CDR2 from the germline V gene are MNHEY and SMNVEV (reference sequence). The CDR3 sequence is 12 residues long. CDR3 sequence reads: CASSPPGKELFF. CDR3 DNA sequence: TGTGCCAGTTCCCCGCCCGGGAAAGAGCTGTTTTTT.

The chain couples TRBV2 to TRBJ1-2, with 7 bases aligning to TRBD1. With 6 bases clipped from V and 8 bases from J, the junction kept 21 bases outside the gene matches. CDR1 is SNHLY, CDR2 FYNNEI, per germline. The CDR3 is made up of 17 amino acids. The CDR3 DNA reads TGTGCCAGCAGCGAACTCGATACAGGGGTCCGACTTAACGGCTACACCTTC. Its translation: CASSELDTGVRLNGYTF.

The chain uses TRBV6-6 and TRBJ1-5, with a tentative D call TRBD1 (6 bases). This CDR3 is built from 14 residues. Germline-derived CDR1 and CDR2 are MNHNY and SVGAGI (reference sequence). V was pared by 6 bases and J by 3 bases, with 12 bases between. The CDR3 coding sequence is TGTGCCAGCAGAAACCGGGACAACAATCAGCCCCAGCATTTT. Its translation is CASRNRDNNQPQHF.

The V call is TRBV29-1, the J call TRBJ1-5; no definite D call. V was trimmed by 8 bases and J by 7 bases, leaving 12 bases between them. The CDR3 spans 11 residues. The germline gives CDR1 SQVTM, CDR2 ANQGSEA. As DNA, the CDR3 is TGCAGCCCCCTAAAAGACCAGCCCCAGCATTTT. It codes for CSPLKDQPQHF.

The J gene is TRBJ2-1, the V gene TRBV7-6, with D perhaps TRBD2 (5 bases). The CDR3 runs to 16 residues. From germline, CDR1 is SGHVS and CDR2 FNYEAQ. V was shortened by 1 base and J by 3 bases, with 13 bases between the two germline ends. CDR3 nucleotides: TGTGCCAGCAGCTTAGTCAGACGGGGATACTACAATGAGCAGTTCTTC. Its protein product is CASSLVRRGYYNEQFF.

J is TRBJ2-3 and V is TRBV27; D gene unclear. CDR3 size: 17 residues. Trimming cost V 3 bases and J 1 base, with 17 bases left between them. Germline-derived CDR1 and CDR2 are MNHEY and SMNVEV (reference sequence). The CDR3 sequence: CASSLIGPLAGTDTQYF. CDR3 coding DNA: TGTGCCAGCAGTTTGATAGGACCCTTAGCTGGCACAGATACGCAGTATTTT.

This chain uses TRBV11-2 with TRBJ2-5, with D possibly called TRBD1 or TRBD2 (7 bases each). The CDR3 runs to 14 residues. V lost 3 bases and J 10 bases, leaving 18 bases between the germline ends. Germline-derived CDR1 and CDR2 are SGHAT and FQNNGV. The CDR3 region is CASSFGSRGGDQYF. Here the CDR3 DNA reads TGTGCCAGCAGCTTCGGAAGCAGGGGGGGTGACCAGTACTTC.

In the case of this clone: The identical CDR3 is also encoded by other nucleotide sequences in the sample. The CDR3 loop reads CASSVAADSYEQYF. In DNA, the CDR3 is TGTGCCAGCAGCGTTGCAGCGGATTCTTACGAGCAGTACTTC. The chain couples TRBV9 to TRBJ2-7; perhaps TRBD2 as D (5 bases). This CDR3 has 14 amino acids. V dropped 2 bases and J dropped 4 bases, with 13 bases sitting between them. CDR1 and CDR2 from the germline V gene are SGDLS and YYNGEE.

Points on this clone: Germline and junction disagree at one end, which may indicate a read error. The V and J genes are TRBV5-6 and TRBJ2-7, with D maybe TRBD1 (5 bases). The CDR3 loop spans 11 amino acids. The germline CDR1 and CDR2 sequences are SGHDT and YYEEEE. Here the CDR3 reads CASSLGEALHF. CDR3 coding DNA: TGTGCCAGCAGCTTAGGGGAAGCACTCCACTTC.

The chain links TRBV7-6 to TRBJ1-3; possible D gene TRBD1, 5 bases. There are 15 residues in the CDR3. Germline CDR1 SGHVS, CDR2 FNYEAQ. V was clipped by 1 base and J by 0 bases, with 7 bases between them. Here the CDR3 reads CASSLGQYSGNTIYF. The CDR3 DNA follows: TGTGCCAGCAGCTTAGGACAGTACTCTGGAAACACCATATATTTT.

This clone was seen once. The CDR3 DNA follows: TGTGCCAGCATCACTCCGCCGGGGACTAGCGGATACAATGAGCAGTTCTTC. It specifies CASITPPGTSGYNEQFF. This chain joins TRBV2 and TRBJ2-1; 11 positions match TRBD2. Germline CDR1 reads SNHLY; CDR2 reads FYNNEI. Trimming removed 7 bases from V and 4 bases from J; junction bases left unmatched: 12. The CDR3 totals 17 residues.

This chain links TRBV11-2 with TRBJ2-4; tentative D call: TRBD2 (5 bases). The CDR3 consists of 16 residues. Trimming took 0 bases from V and 0 from J, leaving 9 bases between them. Germline values: CDR1 SGHAT, CDR2 FQNNGV. The CDR3 DNA reads TGTGCCAGCAGCTTAGATCTAGGGAGAGCCAAAAACATTCAGTACTTC. This codes for CASSLDLGRAKNIQYF.

The chain is built from TRBV27 and TRBJ2-7; 11 bases match TRBD2. The trim removed 2 bases at V and 3 bases at J, leaving 6 bases unmatched. The CDR3 contains 16 residues. Germline V gene data show CDR1 as MNHEY and CDR2 as SMNVEV (reference sequence). CDR3 coding DNA: TGTGCCAGCAGTTTACTAGCGGGAGGCTCATTCTACGAGCAGTACTTC. It is translated as CASSLLAGGSFYEQYF.

The V call is TRBV5-5, the J call TRBJ2-7, with a tentative D call TRBD2 (5 bases). The CDR3 has 15 amino acids. Germline V lookup: CDR1 SGHKS, CDR2 YYEKEE (reference sequence). The V end lost 3 bases, the J end lost 1 base, and 14 bases lay between the germline ends. The CDR3 sequence is CASSSGSSRSYEQYF. CDR3 nucleotide sequence: TGTGCCAGCAGCTCGGGTTCTAGCCGTTCCTACGAGCAGTACTTC. Supplemented by reference TRBV5-5 and TRBJ2-7, the full variable domain reads DAGVTQSPTHLIKTRGQQVTLRCSPISGHKSVSWYQQVLGQGPQFIFQYYEKEERGRGNFPDRFSARQFPNYSSELNVNALLLGDSALYLCASSSGSSRSYEQYFGPGTRLTVT.

This chain connects TRBV28 to TRBJ2-1; unclear D gene. The CDR3 loop spans 15 amino acids. V dropped 3 bases and J dropped 8 bases, with 17 bases sitting between them. From germline, CDR1 is MDHEN and CDR2 SYDVKM. For the CDR3, the DNA is TGTGCCAGCAGTTTCGCAGCCAACGCCGTCGATGAGCAGTTCTTC. Translating it yields CASSFAANAVDEQFF. Full variable domain (outside the CDR3, taken from reference TRBV28 and TRBJ2-1): DVKVTQSSRYLVKRTGEKVFLECVQDMDHENMFWYRQDPGLGLRLIYFSYDVKMKEKGDIPEGYSVSREKKERFSLILESASTNQTSMYLCASSFAANAVDEQFFGPGTRLTVL.

This clone is a singleton in its sample. This chain links TRBV10-1 with TRBJ2-1; 8 bases line up with TRBD2. J was trimmed by 5 bases and V by 3 bases; bases with no gene match: 9. This CDR3 comprises 16 residues. CDR1 WNHNN and CDR2 SYGVQD come from the germline V gene (reference sequence). CDR3 sequence reads: CASSDSRTSRHNEQFF. In DNA form, the CDR3 reads TGCGCCAGCAGTGATTCTAGGACTAGCCGTCACAATGAGCAGTTCTTC.

V is TRBV11-2 and J is TRBJ2-1, with D tentatively TRBD1 (6 bases). V was clipped by 4 bases and J by 4 bases, with 14 bases between them. Germline V CDR1 and CDR2: SGHAT, FQNNGV. This CDR3 has 15 amino acids. CDR3 sequence (DNA): TGTGCCAGCAGCTGGCCGCGACAGGAGTACAATGAGCAGTTCTTC. Translation: CASSWPRQEYNEQFF.

The chain carries TRBV27 and TRBJ1-1; D not certain. CDR1 is MNHEY and CDR2 is SMNVEV in the germline V gene (reference sequence). Trimming removed 0 bases at V and 1 base at J, with 9 bases between. The CDR3 is 15 residues long. The CDR3 DNA reads as TGTGCCAGCAGTTTATCCCCAGGCGAGAACACTGAAGCTTTCTTT. The encoded protein is CASSLSPGENTEAFF.

This clone was detected only a few times. J is TRBJ1-1 and V is TRBV20-1, with D uncertain. The germline gives CDR1 DFQATT, CDR2 SNEGSKA (reference sequence). Trimming shortened V by 5 bases and J by 4 bases, and 5 bases separated the two germline ends. This CDR3 contains 10 residues. The CDR3 sequence is CSAAFTEAFF. The CDR3 nucleotides read TGCAGTGCTGCCTTCACTGAAGCTTTCTTT.

The chain recombines TRBV7-6 with TRBJ2-7; 13 bases are a match to TRBD2. V gave up 4 bases and J gave up 6 bases; unmatched junction bases: 6. The CDR3 totals 15 residues. Germline CDR1 and CDR2: SGHVS and FNYEAQ. CDR3 bases: TGTGCCAGCAGCTCGGGACTAGCGGGATCTTCCGAGCAGTACTTC. Protein sequence: CASSSGLAGSSEQYF.

This chain uses TRBV5-5 with TRBJ1-5; D uncertain. V shed 2 bases and J shed 0 bases, with 9 bases lying between them. Looked up from germline, CDR1 is SGHKS and CDR2 is YYEKEE (reference sequence). This CDR3 has 15 residues. CDR3 nucleotides: TGTGCCAGCAGCTTCGGACTTTATAGCAATCAGCCCCAGCATTTT. Amino acids: CASSFGLYSNQPQHF.

The chain joins TRBV13 to TRBJ2-1, with 10 bases fitting TRBD2. V shed 5 bases and J 0 bases; nucleotides not matched to a gene: 13. In germline, CDR1 is PRHDT, CDR2 FYEKMQ (reference sequence). This CDR3 spans 19 amino acids. The CDR3 DNA reads as TGTGCCAGCAGCACCCAGCGGGAGGGCCCCCCGAGCTCCTACAATGAGCAGTTCTTC. Translation gives CASSTQREGPPSSYNEQFF.

The CDR3 coding sequence is TGTGCCAGCTCACCACCGGGTAGCGGGAAGATCTACGAGCAGTACTTC. This translates into CASSPPGSGKIYEQYF. The chain links TRBV18 to TRBJ2-7; 8 bases are a match to TRBD2. V lost 0 bases and J lost 3; bases outside the gene matches: 7. The CDR3 has 16 amino acids. Germline V CDR1 and CDR2: KGHSH, LQKENI.

The chain recombines TRBV6-1 with TRBJ1-5; D gene uncertain. The CDR3 is 15 residues long. Germline CDR1 and CDR2: MNHNS and SASEGT. V was cut by 5 bases and J by 2 bases, with 13 bases left in between. CDR3 sequence (DNA): TGTGCCAGCAGTCCTGTAGGTCGGGGCAATCAGCCCCAGCATTTT. As protein: CASSPVGRGNQPQHF.

The chain has TRBV11-2 and TRBJ2-2, with D unclear. Looked up from germline, CDR1 is SGHAT and CDR2 is FQNNGV. The V and J ends lost 5 bases and 5 bases respectively, with 12 bases between them. The CDR3 sequence is 14 residues long. DNA for the CDR3: TGTGCCAGCAGCGAAGGATTGAGGACCGGGGAGCTGTTTTTT. It translates to CASSEGLRTGELFF.

The rearrangement links TRBV29-1 to TRBJ2-2; D possibly corresponds to TRBD1 (6 bases). V was clipped by 3 bases and J by 5 bases, with 13 bases between them. The CDR3 runs 14 residues. Germline V lookup: CDR1 SQVTM, CDR2 ANQGSEA. The DNA of the CDR3 is TGCAGCGTTGATAACAGGGCCGGGACCGGGGAGCTGTTTTTT. It encodes CSVDNRAGTGELFF.

As regards this clone: The identical CDR3 is also encoded by other nucleotide sequences in the sample. The chain couples TRBV6-1 to TRBJ2-7, with a tentative D call TRBD1 (5 bases). The V gene's germline CDR1 is MNHNS and CDR2 SASEGT. Trimming stripped 2 bases from V and 2 bases from J, with 13 bases between. CDR3 length: 15 residues. The CDR3 nucleotides read TGTGCCAGCAGTGAACCGGTCGGCAGGGCCTACGAGCAGTACTTC. It encodes CASSEPVGRAYEQYF.